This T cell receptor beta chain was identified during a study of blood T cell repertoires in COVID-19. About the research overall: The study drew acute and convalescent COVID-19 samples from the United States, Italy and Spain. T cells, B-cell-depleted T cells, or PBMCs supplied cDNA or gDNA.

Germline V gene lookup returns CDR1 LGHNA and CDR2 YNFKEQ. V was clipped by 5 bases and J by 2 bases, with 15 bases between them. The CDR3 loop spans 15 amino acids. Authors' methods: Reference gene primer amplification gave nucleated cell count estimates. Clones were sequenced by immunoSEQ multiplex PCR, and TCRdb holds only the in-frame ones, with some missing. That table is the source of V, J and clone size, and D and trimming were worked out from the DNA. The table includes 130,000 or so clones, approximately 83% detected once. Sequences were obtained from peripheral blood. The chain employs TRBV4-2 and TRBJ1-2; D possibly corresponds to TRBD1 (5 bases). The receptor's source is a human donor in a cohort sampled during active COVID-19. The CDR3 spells CASSEEGTGNYGYTF. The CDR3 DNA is TGTGCCAGCAGCGAGGAGGGGACGGGGAACTATGGCTACACCTTC.